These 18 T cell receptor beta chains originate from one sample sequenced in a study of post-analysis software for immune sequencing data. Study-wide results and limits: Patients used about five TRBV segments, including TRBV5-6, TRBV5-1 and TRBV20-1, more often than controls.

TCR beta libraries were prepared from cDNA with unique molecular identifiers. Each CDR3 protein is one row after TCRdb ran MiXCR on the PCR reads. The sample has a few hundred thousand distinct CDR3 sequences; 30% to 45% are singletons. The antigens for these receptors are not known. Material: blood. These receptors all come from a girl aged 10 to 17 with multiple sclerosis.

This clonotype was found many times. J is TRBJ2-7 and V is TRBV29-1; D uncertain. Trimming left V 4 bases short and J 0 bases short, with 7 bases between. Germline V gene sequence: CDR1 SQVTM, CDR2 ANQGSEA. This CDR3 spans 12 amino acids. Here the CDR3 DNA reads TGCAGCGTTGTCCGCAGCTCCTACGAGCAGTACTTC. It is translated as CSVVRSSYEQYF.

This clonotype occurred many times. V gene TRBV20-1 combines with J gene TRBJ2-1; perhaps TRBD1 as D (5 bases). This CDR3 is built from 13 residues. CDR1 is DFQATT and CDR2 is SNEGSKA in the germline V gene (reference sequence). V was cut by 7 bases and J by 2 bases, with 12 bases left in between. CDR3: CSVTETAYNEQFF. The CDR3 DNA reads TGCAGTGTTACCGAGACAGCCTACAATGAGCAGTTCTTC.

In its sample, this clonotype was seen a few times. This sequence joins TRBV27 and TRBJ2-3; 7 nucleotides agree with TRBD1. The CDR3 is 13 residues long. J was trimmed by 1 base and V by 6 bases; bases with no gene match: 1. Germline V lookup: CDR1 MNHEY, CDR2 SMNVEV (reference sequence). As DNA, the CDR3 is TGTGCCAGCAGCACAGGGGGCACAGATACGCAGTATTTT. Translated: CASSTGGTDTQYF.

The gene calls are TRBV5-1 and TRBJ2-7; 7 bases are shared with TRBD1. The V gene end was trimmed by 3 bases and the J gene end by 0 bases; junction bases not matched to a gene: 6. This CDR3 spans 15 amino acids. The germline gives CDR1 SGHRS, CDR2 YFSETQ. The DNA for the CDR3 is TGCGCCAGCAGCTACGACACAGGGGCCTCCTACGAGCAGTACTTC. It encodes CASSYDTGASYEQYF.

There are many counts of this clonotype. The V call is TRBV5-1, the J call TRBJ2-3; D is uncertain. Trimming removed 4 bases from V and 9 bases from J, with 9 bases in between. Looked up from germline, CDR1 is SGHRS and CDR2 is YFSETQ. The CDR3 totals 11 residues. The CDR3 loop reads CASSPVYTQYF. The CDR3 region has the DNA TGCGCCAGCAGCCCGGTGTACACGCAGTATTTT.

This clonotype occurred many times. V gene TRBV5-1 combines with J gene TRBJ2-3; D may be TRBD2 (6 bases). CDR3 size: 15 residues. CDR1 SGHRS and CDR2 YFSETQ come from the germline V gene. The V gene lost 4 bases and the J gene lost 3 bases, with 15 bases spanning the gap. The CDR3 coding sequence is TGCGCCAGCAGCACGGAGGTGGGGGGTACAGATACGCAGTATTTT. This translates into CASSTEVGGTDTQYF.

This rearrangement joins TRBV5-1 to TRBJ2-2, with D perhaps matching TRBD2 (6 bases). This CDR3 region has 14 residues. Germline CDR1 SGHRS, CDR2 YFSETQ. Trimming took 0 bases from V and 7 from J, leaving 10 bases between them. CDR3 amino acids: CASSLGPRGGELFF. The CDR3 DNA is TGCGCCAGCAGCTTGGGCCCGCGGGGCGGGGAGCTGTTTTTT.

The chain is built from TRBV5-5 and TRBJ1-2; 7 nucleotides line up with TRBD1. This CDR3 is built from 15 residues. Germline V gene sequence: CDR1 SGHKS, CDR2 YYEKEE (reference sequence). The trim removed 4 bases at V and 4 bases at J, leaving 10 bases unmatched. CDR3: CASSPQRDRCYGYTF. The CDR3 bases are TGTGCCAGCAGCCCACAAAGGGACAGATGCTATGGCTACACCTTC.

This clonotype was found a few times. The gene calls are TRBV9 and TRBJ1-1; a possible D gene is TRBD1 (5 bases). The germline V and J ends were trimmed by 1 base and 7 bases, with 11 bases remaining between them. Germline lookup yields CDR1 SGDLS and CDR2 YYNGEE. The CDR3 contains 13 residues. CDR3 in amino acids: CASSVNLGDEAFF. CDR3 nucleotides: TGTGCCAGCAGCGTAAACCTGGGGGATGAAGCTTTCTTT.

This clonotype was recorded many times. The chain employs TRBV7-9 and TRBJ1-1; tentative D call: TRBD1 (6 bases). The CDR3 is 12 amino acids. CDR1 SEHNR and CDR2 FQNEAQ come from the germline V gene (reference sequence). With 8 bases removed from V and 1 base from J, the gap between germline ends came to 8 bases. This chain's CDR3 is CASLGGNTEAFF. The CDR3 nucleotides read TGTGCCAGCCTAGGGGGGAACACTGAAGCTTTCTTT.

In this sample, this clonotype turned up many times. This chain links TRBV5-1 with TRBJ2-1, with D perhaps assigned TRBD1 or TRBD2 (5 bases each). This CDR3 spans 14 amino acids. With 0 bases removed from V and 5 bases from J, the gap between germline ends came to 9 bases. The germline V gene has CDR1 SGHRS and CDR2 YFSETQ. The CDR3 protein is CASSLGGSHNEQFF. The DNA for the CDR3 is TGCGCCAGCAGCTTGGGGGGGAGCCACAATGAGCAGTTCTTC.

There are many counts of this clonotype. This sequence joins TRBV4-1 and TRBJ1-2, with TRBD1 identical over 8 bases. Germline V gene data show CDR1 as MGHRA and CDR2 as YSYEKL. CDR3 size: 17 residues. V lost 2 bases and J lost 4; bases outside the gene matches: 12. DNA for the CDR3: TGCGCCAGCAGCCAACCTGACTTGACAGGGGACTCCTATGGCTACACCTTC. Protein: CASSQPDLTGDSYGYTF.

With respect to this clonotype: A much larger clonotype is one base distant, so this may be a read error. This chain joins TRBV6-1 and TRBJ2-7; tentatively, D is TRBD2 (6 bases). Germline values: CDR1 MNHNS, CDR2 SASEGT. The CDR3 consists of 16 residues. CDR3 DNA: TGTGCCGGCAGGGCGGGACCCCCTCGCTTCTCCTACGAGCAGTACTTC. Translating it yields CAGRAGPPRFSYEQYF.

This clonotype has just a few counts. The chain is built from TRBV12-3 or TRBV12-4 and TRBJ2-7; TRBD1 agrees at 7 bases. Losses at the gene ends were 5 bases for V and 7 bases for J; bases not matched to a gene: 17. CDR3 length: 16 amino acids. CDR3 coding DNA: TGTGCCAGCAGTCCAGGCCTTACAGGGGCCTACAATGAGCAGTACTTC. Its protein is CASSPGLTGAYNEQYF.

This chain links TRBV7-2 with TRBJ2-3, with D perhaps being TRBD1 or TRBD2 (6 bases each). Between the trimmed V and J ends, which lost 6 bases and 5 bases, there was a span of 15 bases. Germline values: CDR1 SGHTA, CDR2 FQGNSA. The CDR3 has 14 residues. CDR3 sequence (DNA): TGTGCCAGCAGTCGCGGAGGGGGTCAAGATACGCAGTATTTT. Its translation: CASSRGGGQDTQYF.

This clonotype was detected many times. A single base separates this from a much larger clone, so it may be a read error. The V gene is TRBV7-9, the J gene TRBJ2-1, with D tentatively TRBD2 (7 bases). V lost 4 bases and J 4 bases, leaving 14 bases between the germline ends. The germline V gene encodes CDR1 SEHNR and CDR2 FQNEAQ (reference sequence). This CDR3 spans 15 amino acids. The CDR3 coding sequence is TGTGCCAGCAGCTGGGGGCGGGAGTTTTACAATGAGCAGTTCTTC. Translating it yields CASSWGREFYNEQFF.

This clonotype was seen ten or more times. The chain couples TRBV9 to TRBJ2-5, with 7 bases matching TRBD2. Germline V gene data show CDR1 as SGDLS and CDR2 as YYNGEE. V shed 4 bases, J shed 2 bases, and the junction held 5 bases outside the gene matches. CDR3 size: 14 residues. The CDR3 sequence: CASSNRGGQETQYF. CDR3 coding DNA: TGTGCCAGCAGCAACCGCGGGGGACAAGAGACCCAGTACTTC.

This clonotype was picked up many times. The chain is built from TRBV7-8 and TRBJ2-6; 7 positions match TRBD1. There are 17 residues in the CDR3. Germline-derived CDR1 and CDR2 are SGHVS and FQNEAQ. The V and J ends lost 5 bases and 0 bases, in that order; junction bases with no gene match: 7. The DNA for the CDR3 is TGTGCCAGCAGCCTCGGGACAGCACCCTCTGGGGCCAACGTCCTGACTTTC. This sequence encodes CASSLGTAPSGANVLTF.